The source of this TCR beta chain is a study of identical twins. Looked up from germline, CDR1 is DFQATT and CDR2 is SNEGSKA (reference sequence). V gave up 4 bases and J gave up 9 bases; unmatched junction bases: 4. CDR3 size: 13 residues. TCRdb re-called the 5' RACE reads through MiXCR, storing one row per CDR3 protein. The sample yields about 240,000 distinct CDR3 sequences, roughly a tenth seen once. This clonotype was seen ten or more times. Material: memory T cells sorted from blood. The rearrangement joins TRBV20-1 to TRBJ2-3, with 13 bases aligning to TRBD2. The receptor comes from a man aged 50-60 years in good health. CDR3 nucleotide sequence: TGCAGTGCTATTGGACTAGCGGGGGAAACGCAGTATTTT. Translated: CSAIGLAGETQYF.